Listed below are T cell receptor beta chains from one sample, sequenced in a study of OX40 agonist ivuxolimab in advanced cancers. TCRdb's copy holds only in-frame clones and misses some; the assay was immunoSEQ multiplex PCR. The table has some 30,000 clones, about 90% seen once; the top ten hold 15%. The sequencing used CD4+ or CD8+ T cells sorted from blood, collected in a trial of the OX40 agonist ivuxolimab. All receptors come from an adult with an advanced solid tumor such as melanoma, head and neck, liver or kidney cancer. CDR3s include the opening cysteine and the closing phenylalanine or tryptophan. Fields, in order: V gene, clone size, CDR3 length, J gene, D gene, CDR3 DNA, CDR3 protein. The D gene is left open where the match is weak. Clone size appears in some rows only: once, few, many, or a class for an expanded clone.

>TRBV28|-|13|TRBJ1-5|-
TGTGCCAGCAGTACAGGGTTTCGGCAGCCCCAGCATTTT
CASSTGFRQPQHF
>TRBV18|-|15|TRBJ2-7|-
TGTGCCAGCTCACCCCCGGACAGCCCCGCCTACGAGCAGTACTTC
CASSPPDSPAYEQYF
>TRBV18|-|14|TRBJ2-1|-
TGTGCCAGCTCACGGGGAGTCTCCTACAATGAGCAGTTCTTC
CASSRGVSYNEQFF
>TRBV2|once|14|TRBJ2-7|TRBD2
TGTGCCAGGGCTCTAGCGGGAGACCCAGCACGGCAGTACTTC
CARALAGDPARQYF
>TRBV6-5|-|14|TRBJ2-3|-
TGTGCCAGCAGTTTACGATCGGGACCGTCGAGTCTGGATTTT
CASSLRSGPSSLDF
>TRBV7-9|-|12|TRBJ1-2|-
TGTGCCAGCAGCTTATTTGGGGATGGCTACACCTTC
CASSLFGDGYTF
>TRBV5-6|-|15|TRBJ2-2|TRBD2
TGTGCCAGCAGCTTGCCTAGCGGGATAACCGGGGAGCTGTTTTTT
CASSLPSGITGELFF
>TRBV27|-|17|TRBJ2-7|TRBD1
TGTGCCAGCAGTCCACGGCCCCCCGGGACAGGAAACTACGAGCAGTACTTC
CASSPRPPGTGNYEQYF
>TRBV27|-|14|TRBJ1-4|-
TGTGCCAGCAGTTTTCGTTTAAGGGATGAAAAACTGTTTTTT
CASSFRLRDEKLFF
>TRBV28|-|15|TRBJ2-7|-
TGTGCCAGCAGTTTACTCCGGGAGACAGGGAACGAGCAGTACTTC
CASSLLRETGNEQYF
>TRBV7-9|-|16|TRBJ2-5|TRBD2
TGTGCCAGCAGCTTCCTCTCTAGCGGGAGCCAAGAGACCCAGTACTTC
CASSFLSSGSQETQYF
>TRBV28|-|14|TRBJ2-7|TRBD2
TGTGCCAGCAGTGATAGCGGGAGTGGATACGAGCAGTACTTC
CASSDSGSGYEQYF
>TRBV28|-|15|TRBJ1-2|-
TGTGCCAGCAGTTTAGGACAGCTAGCCAACTATGGCTACACCTTC
CASSLGQLANYGYTF
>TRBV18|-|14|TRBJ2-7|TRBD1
TGTGCCAGCTCACCAGGGACAGGGTCTTACGAGCAGTACTTC
CASSPGTGSYEQYF
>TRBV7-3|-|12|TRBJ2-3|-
TGTGCCAGCAGCTCTCTTGGAGATACGCAGTATTTT
CASSSLGDTQYF
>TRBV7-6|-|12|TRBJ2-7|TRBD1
TGTGCCAGCAGCTTATTAGGGGGACAGGTGGAGTTC
CASSLLGGQVEF
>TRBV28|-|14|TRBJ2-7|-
TGTGCCAGCACCCCCCGGGACAACTCCTACGAGCAGTACTTC
CASTPRDNSYEQYF
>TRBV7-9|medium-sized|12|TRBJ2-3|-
TGTGCCAGCAGCTCCAGCACAGATACGCAGTATTTT
CASSSSTDTQYF
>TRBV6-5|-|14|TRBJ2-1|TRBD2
TGTGCCAGCAGTTACGGCGGGAGCCTGAATGAGCAGTTCTTC
CASSYGGSLNEQFF
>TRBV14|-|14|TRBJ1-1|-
TGTGCCAGCAGCCAAGTACGAGGGAATACCGAAGCTTTCTTT
CASSQVRGNTEAFF
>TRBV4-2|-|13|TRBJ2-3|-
TGTGCCAGCAGCCAAGTAGGGGCAGATACGCAGTATTTT
CASSQVGADTQYF
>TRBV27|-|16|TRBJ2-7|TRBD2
TGTGCCAGCAGCCCCTTAGCGGGTTCAAGCTCCTACGAGCAGTACTTC
CASSPLAGSSSYEQYF
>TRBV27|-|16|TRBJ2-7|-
TGTGCCAGCAGTCAAAGCAGGGGTCCAGGATCCTACGAGCAGTACTTC
CASSQSRGPGSYEQYF
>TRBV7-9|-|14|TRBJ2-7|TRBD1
TGTGCCAGCAGCGGGCCGGGACAGGCCTACGAGCAGTACTTC
CASSGPGQAYEQYF
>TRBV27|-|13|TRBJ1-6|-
TGTGCCAGCAGTTTAGCTTATAATTCACCCCTCCACTTT
CASSLAYNSPLHF
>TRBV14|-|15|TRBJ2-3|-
TGTGCCAGCAGCGAATGGGACAATCAGGCAAATACGCAGTATTTT
CASSEWDNQANTQYF
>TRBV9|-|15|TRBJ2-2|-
TGTGCCAGCAGGTTTGGGTTGGCGAACACCGGGGAGCTGTTTTTT
CASRFGLANTGELFF
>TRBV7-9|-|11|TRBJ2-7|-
TGTGCCAGCAGCTCCATGGACGAGCAGTACTTC
CASSSMDEQYF
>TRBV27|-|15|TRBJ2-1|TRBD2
TGTGCCAGCAGTTTCGTAGCGGGAGGCCCCCATGAGCAGTTCTTC
CASSFVAGGPHEQFF
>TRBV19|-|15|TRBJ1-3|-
TGTGCCAGTCCCCCGAGGCATAACTCTGGAAACACCATATATTTT
CASPPRHNSGNTIYF
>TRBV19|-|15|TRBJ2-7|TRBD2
TGTGCCAGTAGTCCCGGGACTAGCGGGACCTACGAGCAGTACTTC
CASSPGTSGTYEQYF
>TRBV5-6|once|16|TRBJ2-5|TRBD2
TGTGCCAGCAGCTTGGGGGCTAGCGGGAGTGGAGAGACCCAGTACTTC
CASSLGASGSGETQYF
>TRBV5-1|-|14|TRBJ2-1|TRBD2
TGCGCCAGCAGCTTCAGGACTAGCTACAATGAGCAGTTCTTC
CASSFRTSYNEQFF
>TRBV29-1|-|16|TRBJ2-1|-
TGCAGCGTCGCCCCCTCGAGGGGGAGCTCCTACAATGAGCAGTTCTTC
CSVAPSRGSSYNEQFF
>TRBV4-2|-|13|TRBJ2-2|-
TGTGCCAGCAGCTCGGGACTTACCGGGGAGCTGTTTTTT
CASSSGLTGELFF